This is a list of T cell receptor beta chains from one sample in a study of T cells in Graves' hyperthyroidism and ophthalmopathy. In TCRdb, the multiplex PCR reads were re-called with MiXCR into one record per CDR3 protein. This table has a few hundred thousand distinct CDR3 sequences, 16% appearing once. The sample consisted of blood. These receptors all come from a woman between 35 and 50 years old with Graves' ophthalmopathy. Both conserved end residues are part of each CDR3. A D gene is named only where the DNA matches it firmly. Clone sizes are given selectively: once, few, many, or a class where the clone is expanded.

j_gene: TRBJ2-7
abundance: many
v_gene: TRBV5-8
d_gene: .
CDR3aa: CASSYTTGASRGEQYF
CDR3nt: TGTGCCAGCAGCTACACAACGGGGGCGTCCCGCGGCGAGCAGTACTTC

j_gene: TRBJ2-7
abundance: many
v_gene: TRBV6-2/TRBV6-3
d_gene: TRBD2
CDR3aa: CASSYPTSGIGSYEQYF
CDR3nt: TGTGCCAGCAGTTACCCGACTAGCGGGATTGGGTCCTACGAGCAGTACTTC

j_gene: TRBJ2-1
abundance: many
v_gene: TRBV3-1
d_gene: TRBD2
CDR3aa: CASTRRAGGDEQFF
CDR3nt: TGTGCCAGCACCCGGAGAGCGGGAGGAGATGAGCAGTTCTTC

j_gene: TRBJ2-7
abundance: .
v_gene: TRBV20-1
d_gene: .
CDR3aa: CSATDLRIYEQYF
CDR3nt: TGCAGTGCTACCGACTTGAGGATCTACGAGCAGTACTTC

j_gene: TRBJ1-1
abundance: many
v_gene: TRBV30
d_gene: .
CDR3aa: CAWSVNFSEAFF
CDR3nt: TGTGCCTGGAGTGTAAATTTTTCTGAAGCTTTCTTT

j_gene: TRBJ1-1
abundance: .
v_gene: TRBV20-1
d_gene: .
CDR3aa: CSAEGRGGNTEAFF
CDR3nt: TGCAGTGCCGAGGGTCGGGGGGGGAACACTGAAGCTTTCTTT

j_gene: TRBJ2-3
abundance: many
v_gene: TRBV11-2
d_gene: TRBD2
CDR3aa: CASSLDRQLQRGATDTQYF
CDR3nt: TGTGCCAGCAGCTTAGATCGGCAGCTGCAGCGGGGGGCCACAGATACGCAGTATTTT

j_gene: TRBJ2-5
abundance: many
v_gene: TRBV6-1
d_gene: .
CDR3aa: CASSERPQAEPGTQYF
CDR3nt: TGTGCCAGCAGTGAACGGCCCCAGGCGGAACCAGGGACCCAGTACTTC

j_gene: TRBJ2-5
abundance: many
v_gene: TRBV7-2
d_gene: TRBD2
CDR3aa: CASSLGAGGLRGETQYF
CDR3nt: TGTGCCAGCAGCTTAGGAGCGGGGGGCCTCCGCGGTGAGACCCAGTACTTC

j_gene: TRBJ1-4
abundance: many
v_gene: TRBV3-1
d_gene: TRBD1
CDR3aa: CASSHGTGGLANEKLFF
CDR3nt: TGTGCCAGCAGCCACGGGACAGGAGGGTTGGCTAATGAAAAACTGTTTTTT

j_gene: TRBJ1-1
abundance: many
v_gene: TRBV3-1
d_gene: .
CDR3aa: CASSQVTNTEAFF
CDR3nt: TGTGCCAGCAGCCAAGTAACGAACACTGAAGCTTTCTTT

j_gene: TRBJ2-7
abundance: many
v_gene: TRBV6-1
d_gene: .
CDR3aa: CASSVNPLLSSYEQYF
CDR3nt: TGTGCCAGCAGTGTTAATCCTCTCTTGAGCTCCTACGAGCAGTACTTC

j_gene: TRBJ1-2
abundance: many
v_gene: TRBV3-1
d_gene: TRBD1
CDR3aa: CASSQGTGSYGYTF
CDR3nt: TGTGCCAGCAGCCAAGGGACAGGATCGTATGGCTACACCTTC

j_gene: TRBJ1-5
abundance: .
v_gene: TRBV5-6
d_gene: .
CDR3aa: CASSLLGAQEPQHF
CDR3nt: TGTGCCAGCAGCTTGCTTGGAGCTCAAGAGCCCCAGCATTTT

j_gene: TRBJ2-4
abundance: .
v_gene: TRBV18
d_gene: .
CDR3aa: CASSPPEASLKNIQYF
CDR3nt: TGTGCCAGCTCACCCCCCGAGGCTAGCTTGAAAAACATTCAGTACTTC

j_gene: TRBJ2-5
abundance: many
v_gene: TRBV20-1
d_gene: .
CDR3aa: CSARAGGETQYF
CDR3nt: TGCAGTGCCAGAGCAGGAGGAGAGACCCAGTACTTC

j_gene: TRBJ2-5
abundance: .
v_gene: TRBV7-2
d_gene: .
CDR3aa: CASRRGSQETQYF
CDR3nt: TGTGCCAGCCGCCGGGGGTCCCAAGAGACCCAGTACTTC

j_gene: TRBJ2-3
abundance: once
v_gene: TRBV4-1
d_gene: TRBD2
CDR3aa: CASSHDSGMGGVTQYF
CDR3nt: TGCGCCAGCAGCCATGACAGCGGGATGGGGGGGGTTACGCAGTATTTT

j_gene: TRBJ1-1
abundance: many
v_gene: TRBV28
d_gene: .
CDR3aa: CASSLPIEITEAFF
CDR3nt: TGTGCCAGCAGTTTACCCATCGAAATCACTGAAGCTTTCTTT

j_gene: TRBJ2-2
abundance: many
v_gene: TRBV11-2
d_gene: .
CDR3aa: CASTLSGELFF
CDR3nt: TGTGCCAGCACCCTGTCCGGGGAGCTGTTTTTT

j_gene: TRBJ1-6
abundance: few
v_gene: TRBV20-1
d_gene: .
CDR3aa: CSARRGGNSPLHF
CDR3nt: TGCAGTGCTAGAAGGGGCGGGAATTCACCCCTCCACTTT

j_gene: TRBJ2-3
abundance: few
v_gene: TRBV28
d_gene: .
CDR3aa: CASPPHGVVADTQYF
CDR3nt: TGTGCCAGCCCCCCACACGGTGTAGTTGCAGATACGCAGTATTTT

j_gene: TRBJ2-7
abundance: many
v_gene: TRBV19
d_gene: .
CDR3aa: CASSNDPGHTYEQYF
CDR3nt: TGTGCCAGTAGCAATGACCCGGGACACACCTACGAGCAGTACTTC

j_gene: TRBJ2-6
abundance: .
v_gene: TRBV6-2/TRBV6-3
d_gene: .
CDR3aa: CASSSTAAGANVLTF
CDR3nt: TGTGCCAGCAGTTCAACAGCTGCTGGGGCCAACGTCCTGACTTTC

j_gene: TRBJ2-1
abundance: .
v_gene: TRBV2
d_gene: TRBD2
CDR3aa: CASSQGPGTSNEQFF
CDR3nt: TGTGCCAGCAGTCAAGGACCCGGGACTAGCAATGAGCAGTTCTTC

j_gene: TRBJ1-2
abundance: many
v_gene: TRBV13
d_gene: .
CDR3aa: CASSLWGVDGYTF
CDR3nt: TGTGCCAGCTCACTCTGGGGAGTCGACGGCTACACCTTC

j_gene: TRBJ1-4
abundance: many
v_gene: TRBV12-3/TRBV12-4
d_gene: TRBD1
CDR3aa: CASSRRDRGATNEKLFF
CDR3nt: TGTGCCAGCAGTCGCCGGGACAGGGGTGCAACTAATGAAAAACTGTTTTTT

j_gene: TRBJ2-1
abundance: many
v_gene: TRBV20-1
d_gene: TRBD2
CDR3aa: CSARDPGLAGANEQFF
CDR3nt: TGCAGTGCTAGAGATCCGGGACTAGCGGGAGCGAATGAGCAGTTCTTC

j_gene: TRBJ1-1
abundance: many
v_gene: TRBV6-5
d_gene: .
CDR3aa: CASRVRGANTEAFF
CDR3nt: TGTGCCAGCAGGGTCAGGGGTGCGAACACTGAAGCTTTCTTT

j_gene: TRBJ1-1
abundance: .
v_gene: TRBV7-8
d_gene: TRBD1
CDR3aa: CASSWDRGAVNTEAFF
CDR3nt: TGTGCCAGCAGCTGGGACAGGGGCGCAGTGAACACTGAAGCTTTCTTT

j_gene: TRBJ1-5
abundance: .
v_gene: TRBV6-4
d_gene: .
CDR3aa: CASSEEGPGNQPQHF
CDR3nt: TGTGCCAGCAGTGAGGAGGGACCTGGGAATCAGCCCCAGCATTTT

j_gene: TRBJ1-1
abundance: .
v_gene: TRBV25-1
d_gene: TRBD1
CDR3aa: CASLGRGPLVAGPNTEAFF
CDR3nt: TGTGCCAGCCTCGGCAGGGGGCCGCTGGTTGCCGGGCCGAACACTGAAGCTTTCTTT

j_gene: TRBJ1-6
abundance: .
v_gene: TRBV27
d_gene: .
CDR3aa: CASTPLYNSPLHF
CDR3nt: TGTGCCAGCACCCCCCTCTATAATTCACCCCTCCACTTT

j_gene: TRBJ1-1
abundance: .
v_gene: TRBV27
d_gene: .
CDR3aa: CASSSNARNTEAFF
CDR3nt: TGTGCCAGCAGTTCGAACGCCAGGAACACTGAAGCTTTCTTT

j_gene: TRBJ2-5
abundance: .
v_gene: TRBV9
d_gene: .
CDR3aa: CASSFRDSQETRYF
CDR3nt: TGTGCCAGCAGCTTCCGGGACTCCCAAGAGACCCGGTACTTC

j_gene: TRBJ2-3
abundance: .
v_gene: TRBV6-1
d_gene: .
CDR3aa: CAIGVTTDTQYF
CDR3nt: TGTGCCATCGGGGTGACCACAGATACGCAGTATTTT

j_gene: TRBJ2-1
abundance: .
v_gene: TRBV28
d_gene: TRBD2
CDR3aa: CASSSGLGGREQFF
CDR3nt: TGTGCCAGCAGTTCGGGACTAGGGGGACGGGAGCAGTTCTTC

j_gene: TRBJ2-3
abundance: many
v_gene: TRBV2
d_gene: .
CDR3aa: CASREAGTQYF
CDR3nt: TGTGCCAGCAGAGAGGCGGGGACGCAGTATTTT

j_gene: TRBJ2-1
abundance: .
v_gene: TRBV19
d_gene: TRBD1
CDR3aa: CASSIVWTGSEQFF
CDR3nt: TGTGCCAGTAGTATAGTATGGACAGGGAGCGAGCAGTTCTTC

j_gene: TRBJ2-7
abundance: many
v_gene: TRBV6-1
d_gene: .
CDR3aa: CASSSPPTGLSSGEQYF
CDR3nt: TGTGCCAGCAGTTCCCCCCCAACGGGGCTCAGCTCGGGAGAGCAGTACTTC

j_gene: TRBJ2-1
abundance: many
v_gene: TRBV6-6
d_gene: TRBD2
CDR3aa: CASSYTSGSSYNEQFF
CDR3nt: TGTGCCAGCAGTTACACTAGCGGGAGCTCCTACAATGAGCAGTTCTTC

j_gene: TRBJ1-6
abundance: few
v_gene: TRBV5-1
d_gene: .
CDR3aa: CASRGAVAADSPLHF
CDR3nt: TGCGCCAGCAGAGGGGCCGTGGCCGCTGACTCACCCCTCCACTTT

j_gene: TRBJ2-5
abundance: .
v_gene: TRBV29-1
d_gene: .
CDR3aa: CSGRVVGAETQYF
CDR3nt: TGCAGCGGCAGGGTTGTAGGGGCTGAGACCCAGTACTTC